Below are 9 T cell receptor beta chains sequenced from a single sample in a study of response to subunit inactivated influenza vaccine. From the RT-PCR reads, TCRdb called clonotypes with MiXCR, one entry per CDR3 protein. Among fewer than 600,000 distinct CDR3 sequences listed, around 7.7% were seen once. The sequences come from PBMCs from blood, collected around 25 months after vaccination. Receptors were obtained from a man aged 45 to 75 who received an inactivated influenza vaccine.

The table lists this clonotype with many counts. The rearrangement uses TRBV28 and TRBJ2-5, with D perhaps assigned TRBD1 or TRBD2 (5 bases each). The CDR3 extends over 14 amino acids. Germline V gene lookup returns CDR1 MDHEN and CDR2 SYDVKM. V was pared by 3 bases and J by 4 bases, with 12 bases between. The CDR3 region has the DNA TGTGCCAGCAGTTTCACAGCTGGGGGAGAGACCCAGTACTTC. This sequence encodes CASSFTAGGETQYF.

This clonotype has more than one count but fewer than ten. The J gene is TRBJ2-3, the V gene TRBV6-5; D is perhaps TRBD1 (5 bases). This CDR3 is 15 amino acids long. Looked up from germline, CDR1 is MNHEY and CDR2 is SVGAGI. V was pared by 2 bases and J by 5 bases, with 14 bases between. The CDR3, as DNA: TGTGCCAGCAGTTACACGCCTTATCAGGGAGATACGCAGTATTTT. Its protein is CASSYTPYQGDTQYF.

The V call is TRBV27, the J call TRBJ2-2; 9 bases are a match to TRBD1. V was pared by 5 bases and J by 7 bases, with 5 bases of the junction left unmatched. The CDR3 extends over 14 amino acids. CDR1 is MNHEY and CDR2 is SMNVEV in the germline V gene (reference sequence). CDR3 coding DNA: TGTGCCAGCAGTGCAGGACAGGGGATCGGGGAGCTGTTTTTT. It yields the protein CASSAGQGIGELFF.

A few counts support this clonotype. The chain combines TRBV15 with TRBJ2-5; a weak D match, TRBD1 (6 bases). Between the trimmed V and J ends, which lost 0 bases and 9 bases, there was a span of 17 bases. Per the germline V gene, CDR1 is LNHNV and CDR2 is YYDKDF (reference sequence). The CDR3 extends over 15 amino acids. CDR3 loop: CATSRDPVVKGAQYF. CDR3 sequence (DNA): TGTGCCACCAGCAGAGATCCGGTGGTAAAGGGGGCCCAGTACTTC.

J is TRBJ2-3 and V is TRBV13; weak D call: TRBD1 (6 bases). Germline V gene lookup returns CDR1 PRHDT and CDR2 FYEKMQ (reference sequence). This CDR3 comprises 15 residues. V lost 5 bases to trimming and J lost 6 bases, with 18 bases between them. For the CDR3, the DNA is TGTGCCAGCAGCCCCCGAGGGGGTAGCGTCGATACGCAGTATTTT. Protein product: CASSPRGGSVDTQYF. The complete variable domain, with remaining parts taken from reference TRBV13 and TRBJ2-3, reads AAGVIQSPRHLIKEKRETATLKCYPIPRHDTVYWYQQGPGQDPQFLISFYEKMQSDKGSIPDRFSAQQFSDYHSELNMSSLELGDSALYFCASSPRGGSVDTQYFGPGTRLTVL.

The table lists this clonotype with a few counts. This sequence joins TRBV15 and TRBJ2-6; 7 bases are a match to TRBD1. This CDR3 comprises 18 residues. The V and J ends lost 3 bases and 2 bases, in that order; junction bases with no gene match: 10. Looked up from germline, CDR1 is LNHNV and CDR2 is YYDKDF (reference sequence). CDR3 residues: CATSRTDRASPGANVLTF. The CDR3 DNA is TGTGCCACCAGCAGGACAGACAGGGCTAGCCCTGGGGCCAACGTCCTGACTTTC.

This clonotype was counted many times. The gene calls are TRBV4-1 and TRBJ2-3; TRBD2 is a possible D gene (5 bases). CDR1 and CDR2 from the germline V gene are MGHRA and YSYEKL. Deletions cut 3 bases from V and 2 bases from J, with 9 bases between. The CDR3 extends over 14 amino acids. CDR3: CASSHPAATDTQYF. The CDR3 nucleotides are TGCGCCAGCAGCCACCCAGCGGCCACAGATACGCAGTATTTT.

This chain uses TRBV9 with TRBJ1-1, with D possibly matching TRBD1 (6 bases). Trimming cost V 3 bases and J 4 bases, with 13 bases left between them. The CDR3 contains 14 residues. Germline CDR1 and CDR2: SGDLS and YYNGEE. CDR3 nucleotides: TGTGCCAGCAGCGACAGGGAGCGGGGCACTGAAGCTTTCTTT. It codes for CASSDRERGTEAFF.

The gene calls are TRBV18 and TRBJ2-5, with D possibly being TRBD1 (6 bases). CDR3 length: 14 amino acids. Germline V gene lookup returns CDR1 KGHSH and CDR2 LQKENI. Trimming removed 2 bases from V and 2 bases from J, with 9 bases in between. The CDR3 nucleotides are TGTGCCAGCTCACCAAGGACAGTACAAGAGACCCAGTACTTC. Translated, it gives CASSPRTVQETQYF.